One sample yielded the 20 T cell receptor beta chains listed below, sequenced in a study of CD8 T cells in ankylosing spondylitis. General study results and limits: Seemingly distinctive of ankylosing spondylitis blood was a TCR beta motif formed by eight highly homologous variants.

MiXCR was run by TCRdb on the 5' RACE reads, yielding one entry per CDR3 protein. The sample lists hundreds of thousands of distinct CDR3 sequences; 9.5% to 15% were seen once. These TCRs are of unknown antigen specificity. Sample: blood, either unsorted or a sorted T cell fraction (not recorded which). The receptors come from a male donor with ankylosing spondylitis.

In this sample, this clonotype turned up a few times. The chain couples TRBV2 to TRBJ2-2; 10 bases are a match to TRBD2. This CDR3 is built from 15 residues. Trimming cost V 7 bases and J 8 bases; bases outside gene matches: 10. Germline CDR1 SNHLY, CDR2 FYNNEI. The CDR3 here is CASIWASGSSGELFF. CDR3 nucleotides: TGTGCCAGCATATGGGCTAGCGGGAGCAGTGGGGAGCTGTTTTTT.

This clonotype was seen only a few times. The CDR3 DNA reads as TGTGCCAGCAGCTTAGAATCAAGCGGCACAGATACGCAGTATTTT. The encoded protein is CASSLESSGTDTQYF. The chain couples TRBV11-3 to TRBJ2-3; no definite D call. The CDR3 has 15 residues. Germline lookup yields CDR1 SGHNT and CDR2 YENEEA. Trimming shortened V by 0 bases and J by 1 base, and 8 bases separated the two germline ends.

This clonotype has ten or more counts. This chain uses TRBV5-1 with TRBJ2-5; 12 bases line up with TRBD2. V lost 4 bases, J lost 4 bases, and 2 bases stayed unmatched. CDR3 size: 14 residues. Germline assignment: CDR1 SGHRS and CDR2 YFSETQ. The CDR3 coding sequence is TGCGCCAGCAGCCAGACTAGCGGGAGAGAGACCCAGTACTTC. This translates into CASSQTSGRETQYF.

This clonotype came up many times. The chain uses TRBV29-1 and TRBJ2-7; 8 bases are shared with TRBD1. Germline loops: CDR1 SQVTM, CDR2 ANQGSEA. V lost 8 bases and J lost 2; bases outside the gene matches: 5. The CDR3 covers 12 residues. CDR3 sequence: CSLRDRTYEQYF. The CDR3 DNA sequence: TGCAGCCTACGGGACAGGACCTACGAGCAGTACTTC.

This clonotype was seen once. CDR3 residues: CASSFTVTNEKLFF. The CDR3 coding sequence is TGTGCCAGCAGTTTTACAGTTACTAATGAAAAACTGTTTTTT. This rearrangement joins TRBV12-3 or TRBV12-4 to TRBJ1-4; D gene uncertain. V was pared by 3 bases and J by 2 bases, with 7 bases between. This CDR3 contains 14 residues.

Ten or more counts support this clonotype. V and J are TRBV4-2 and TRBJ2-3; 13 bases match TRBD2. The V segment lost 3 bases and the J segment 4 bases; nucleotides outside the gene matches: 4. CDR1 and CDR2 (germline): LGHNA, YNFKEQ. The CDR3 totals 16 residues. The CDR3 DNA reads TGTGCCAGCAGCCACCTGACTAGCGGGAGGTCAGATACGCAGTATTTT. Translating it yields CASSHLTSGRSDTQYF.

This clonotype has only a few counts. V gene TRBV20-1 combines with J gene TRBJ2-2, with D possibly being TRBD1 (6 bases). The length of the CDR3 is 14 residues. Trimming took off 4 bases at V and 8 bases at J, with 17 bases between the two ends. The V gene's germline CDR1 is DFQATT and CDR2 SNEGSKA (reference sequence). This CDR3 is CSAIAGQSGGELFF. Here the CDR3 DNA reads TGCAGTGCTATTGCTGGACAGAGTGGGGGGGAGCTGTTTTTT.

This chain joins TRBV28 and TRBJ2-2; D ambiguous. Per the germline V gene, CDR1 is MDHEN and CDR2 is SYDVKM. The CDR3 covers 16 residues. V lost 2 bases, J lost 4 bases, and 14 bases lay in between. The CDR3, as DNA: TGTGCCAGCAGTTTACCCCTGGGGTCGAGCACCGGGGAGCTGTTTTTT. This codes for CASSLPLGSSTGELFF.

The J gene is TRBJ2-7, the V gene TRBV7-9; TRBD2 agrees at 10 bases. Germline values: CDR1 SEHNR, CDR2 FQNEAQ (reference sequence). V lost 4 bases, J lost 1 base, and 10 bases stayed unmatched. This CDR3 is built from 17 residues. As DNA, the CDR3 is TGTGCCAGCAGCTGGGGGCTAGCGGGAGCGTTTTCCTACGAGCAGTACGTC. It is translated as CASSWGLAGAFSYEQYV.

This clonotype was seen at least ten times. The chain has TRBV20-1 and TRBJ2-1, with 12 bases aligning to TRBD2. Per germline, CDR1 DFQATT and CDR2 SNEGSKA (reference sequence). The J segment lost 5 bases and the V segment lost 6 bases, leaving 5 bases of the junction unmatched. This CDR3 region has 14 residues. CDR3 sequence reads: CSAALAGGDNEQFF. The CDR3 DNA reads TGCAGTGCCGCCCTAGCGGGAGGGGACAATGAGCAGTTCTTC.

This rearrangement joins TRBV11-2 to TRBJ2-3; the D gene is possibly TRBD1 (6 bases). CDR3 length: 16 residues. Trimming removed 1 base at V and 2 bases at J, with 13 bases between. Germline CDR1 and CDR2: SGHAT and FQNNGV. CDR3 DNA sequence: TGTGCCAGCAGCTTAGTCGCGAGGGGGATCACAGATACGCAGTATTTT. It codes for CASSLVARGITDTQYF.

A few counts support this clonotype. The chain links TRBV12-3 or TRBV12-4 to TRBJ1-1, with D possibly being TRBD1 (6 bases). There are 14 residues in the CDR3. Deletions cut 3 bases from V and 9 bases from J, with 17 bases between. The CDR3 DNA reads as TGTGCCAGCAGTTTTTTGGGGGACACAGAGAAAGCTTTCTTT. Translation gives CASSFLGDTEKAFF.

This chain connects TRBV13 to TRBJ1-5; D gene unclear. Trimming shortened V by 5 bases and J by 6 bases, and 11 bases separated the two germline ends. This CDR3 contains 13 residues. Germline CDR1 and CDR2: PRHDT and FYEKMQ (reference sequence). CDR3 residues: CASSESSGQPQHF. The CDR3 nucleotides read TGTGCCAGCAGCGAATCCTCGGGTCAGCCCCAGCATTTT. The entire variable domain, with the rest obtained from reference TRBV13 and TRBJ1-5, is as follows: AAGVIQSPRHLIKEKRETATLKCYPIPRHDTVYWYQQGPGQDPQFLISFYEKMQSDKGSIPDRFSAQQFSDYHSELNMSSLELGDSALYFCASSESSGQPQHFGDGTRLSIL.

This clonotype was seen a handful of times. The gene calls are TRBV28 and TRBJ2-2; a possible D gene is TRBD2 (5 bases). The CDR3 runs to 16 residues. Looked up from germline, CDR1 is MDHEN and CDR2 is SYDVKM. Trimming pared 1 base from V and 3 bases from J, leaving 12 bases between. The CDR3 bases are TGTGCCAGCAGTTTATTACTAGGGAGCGACACCGGGGAGCTGTTTTTT. It translates to CASSLLLGSDTGELFF.

This clonotype has just a few counts. The chain carries TRBV7-2 and TRBJ2-1; TRBD2 aligns across 7 bases. The CDR3 runs 15 residues. V was clipped by 0 bases and J by 8 bases; unmatched bases: 7. Germline-derived CDR1 and CDR2 are SGHTA and FQGNSA. The CDR3 nucleotides are TGTGCCAGCAGCTTAGCTCGACTCCGGGGGGATGAGCAGTTCTTC. Translated, it gives CASSLARLRGDEQFF.

This rearrangement joins TRBV6-2 or TRBV6-3 to TRBJ1-4; D remains ambiguous. Germline V lookup: CDR1 MNHEY, CDR2 SVGEGT. The CDR3 has 13 residues. V was cut by 6 bases and J by 8 bases, with 13 bases left in between. The CDR3, as DNA: TGTGCCAGCAGCCACCGGGAAACCGAAAAACTGTTTTTT. Translated, it gives CASSHRETEKLFF.

The chain is built from TRBV5-1 and TRBJ2-1, with TRBD1 matching 11 bases. J lost 6 bases, V lost 5 bases, and 7 bases had no gene match. The CDR3 contains 15 residues. CDR1 is SGHRS and CDR2 is YFSETQ in the germline V gene. Written as DNA, the CDR3 is TGCGCCAGCAGACAACCGGGACAGGGGGGCAATGAGCAGTTCTTC. This encodes CASRQPGQGGNEQFF.

This clonotype has at least ten counts. In DNA form, the CDR3 reads TGCAGTGCTAGAGATCCGGCGGGAGGGCCGAACAATGAGCAGTTCTTC. Amino acids: CSARDPAGGPNNEQFF. The chain couples TRBV20-1 to TRBJ2-1; TRBD2 matches 9 bases. The V segment lost 0 bases and the J segment 5 bases; nucleotides outside the gene matches: 8. Germline V CDR1 and CDR2: DFQATT, SNEGSKA (reference sequence). The CDR3 totals 16 residues.

The J gene is TRBJ2-1, the V gene TRBV20-1; D gene unclear. The V gene's germline CDR1 is DFQATT and CDR2 SNEGSKA (reference sequence). The CDR3 is 15 residues long. Trimming removed 2 bases at V and 0 bases at J, with 11 bases between. The CDR3 loop reads CSARSWYGSYNEQFF. In nucleotides, the CDR3 is TGCAGTGCTAGATCATGGTACGGCTCCTACAATGAGCAGTTCTTC.

The V call is TRBV30, the J call TRBJ1-3, with 10 bases aligning to TRBD1. Trimming cost V 2 bases and J 2 bases; bases outside gene matches: 3. Germline CDR1 is GTSNPN and CDR2 is SVGIG (reference sequence). The CDR3 is 15 residues long. CDR3 amino acids: CAWSLDRGPGNTIYF. CDR3 nucleotides: TGTGCCTGGAGTCTAGACAGGGGGCCTGGAAACACCATATATTTT.